The clone carrying this T cell receptor (beta chain) was seen a handful of times. The antigen remains undetermined. The CDR3 spans 13 residues. After removal of 8 bases from V and 3 bases from J, the junction contained 6 bases not matched to a gene. The data derive from a study of T cells in Graves' hyperthyroidism and ophthalmopathy. Clinical symptoms, serum thyroxine and TRAb, thyroid ultrasound and orbital computed tomography were used for the diagnoses. Researchers took RNA transcripts and amplified the TCR beta CDR3 regions from them. First-round RT-PCR of the TCR CDR3 relied on the HTBI primer set. TCRdb fed the multiplex PCR reads into MiXCR, producing one record per CDR3 protein. The repertoire consists of under 700,000 distinct CDR3 sequences, with more than 45% occurring once and the leading ten covering 8% to 8.5%. Study conclusions and caveats: Ophthalmopathy, which appeared later, was predicted by the model a median roughly 6.4 months before onset.

Specimen: peripheral blood or thyroid tissue (not recorded which). The J gene is TRBJ1-2, the V gene TRBV12-3 or TRBV12-4; the match to TRBD1 covers 7 bases. This TCR was recovered from a woman between 18 and 29 years old with Graves' hyperthyroidism. The CDR3 loop reads CASGSTGHYGYTF. CDR3 DNA sequence: TGTGCCAGCGGGTCGACAGGGCACTATGGCTACACCTTC.